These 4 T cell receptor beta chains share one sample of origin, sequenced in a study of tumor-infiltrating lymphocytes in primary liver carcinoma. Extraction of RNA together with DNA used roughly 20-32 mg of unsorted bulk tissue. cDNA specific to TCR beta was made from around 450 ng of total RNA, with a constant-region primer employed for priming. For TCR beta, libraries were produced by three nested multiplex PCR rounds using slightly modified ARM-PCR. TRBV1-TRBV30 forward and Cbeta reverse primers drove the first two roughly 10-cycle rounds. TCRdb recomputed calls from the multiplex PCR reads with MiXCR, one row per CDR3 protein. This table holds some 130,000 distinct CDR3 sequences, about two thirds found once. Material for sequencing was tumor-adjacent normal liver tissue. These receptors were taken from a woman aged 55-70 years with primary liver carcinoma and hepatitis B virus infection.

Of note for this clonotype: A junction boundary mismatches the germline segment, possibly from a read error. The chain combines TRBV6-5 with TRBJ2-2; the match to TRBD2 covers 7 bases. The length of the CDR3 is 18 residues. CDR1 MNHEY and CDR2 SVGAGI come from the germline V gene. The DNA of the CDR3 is TGTGCCAACAGTTACATTTCCTCTGGGACTATTCACACCGGGGAGCTGTTTTTT. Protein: CANSYISSGTIHTGELFF.

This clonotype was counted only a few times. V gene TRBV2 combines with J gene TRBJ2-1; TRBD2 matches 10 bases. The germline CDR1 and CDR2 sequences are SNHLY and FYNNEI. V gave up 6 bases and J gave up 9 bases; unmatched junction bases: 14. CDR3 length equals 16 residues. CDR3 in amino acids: CASRGTSDPRRIEQFF. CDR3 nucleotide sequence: TGTGCCAGCAGGGGGACTAGCGACCCGCGGCGCATTGAGCAGTTCTTC.

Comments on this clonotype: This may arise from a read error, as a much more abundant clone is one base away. The CDR3 spells CGSSPRTVPYEQYF. The CDR3 DNA follows: TGTGGCAGCAGTCCACGGACAGTGCCCTACGAGCAGTACTTC. The V call is TRBV28, the J call TRBJ2-7; D may be TRBD1 (6 bases). Germline V gives CDR1 MDHEN, CDR2 SYDVKM. The CDR3 runs 14 residues.

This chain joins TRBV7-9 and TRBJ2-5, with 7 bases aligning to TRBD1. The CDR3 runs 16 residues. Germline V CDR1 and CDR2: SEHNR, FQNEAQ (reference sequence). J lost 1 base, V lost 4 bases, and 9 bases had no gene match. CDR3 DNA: TGTGCCAGCAGCTCAGGGGGTAGCTGCTTCCAAGAGACCCAGTACTTC. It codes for CASSSGGSCFQETQYF.